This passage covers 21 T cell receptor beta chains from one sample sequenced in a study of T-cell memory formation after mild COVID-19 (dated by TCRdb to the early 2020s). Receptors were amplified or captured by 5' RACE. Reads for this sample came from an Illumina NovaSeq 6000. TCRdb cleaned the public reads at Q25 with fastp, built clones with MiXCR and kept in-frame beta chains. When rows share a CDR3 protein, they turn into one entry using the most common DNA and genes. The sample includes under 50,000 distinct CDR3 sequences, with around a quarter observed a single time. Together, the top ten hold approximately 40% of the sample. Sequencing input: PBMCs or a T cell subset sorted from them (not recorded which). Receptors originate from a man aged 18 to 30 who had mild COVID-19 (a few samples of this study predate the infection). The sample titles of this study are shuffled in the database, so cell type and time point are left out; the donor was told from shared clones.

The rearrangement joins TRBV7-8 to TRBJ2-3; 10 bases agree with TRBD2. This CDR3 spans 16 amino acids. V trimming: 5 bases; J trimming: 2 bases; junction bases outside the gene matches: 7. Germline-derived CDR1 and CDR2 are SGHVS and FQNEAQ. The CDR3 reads CASSKVAGGITDTQYF. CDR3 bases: TGTGCCAGCAGCAAAGTAGCGGGGGGCATCACAGATACGCAGTATTTT.

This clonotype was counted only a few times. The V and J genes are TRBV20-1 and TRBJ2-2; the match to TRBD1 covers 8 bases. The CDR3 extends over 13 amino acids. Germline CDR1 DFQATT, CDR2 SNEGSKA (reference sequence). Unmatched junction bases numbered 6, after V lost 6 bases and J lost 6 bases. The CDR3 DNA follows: TGCAGTGCAAGGGCGACAGGGGCCGGGGAGCTGTTTTTT. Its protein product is CSARATGAGELFF.

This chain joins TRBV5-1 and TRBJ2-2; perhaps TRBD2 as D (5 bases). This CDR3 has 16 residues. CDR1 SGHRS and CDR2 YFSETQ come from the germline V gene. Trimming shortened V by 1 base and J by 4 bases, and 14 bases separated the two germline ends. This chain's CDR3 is CASSLSPTGSTGELFF. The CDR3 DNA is TGCGCCAGCAGCTTGTCCCCTACGGGATCCACCGGGGAGCTGTTTTTT.

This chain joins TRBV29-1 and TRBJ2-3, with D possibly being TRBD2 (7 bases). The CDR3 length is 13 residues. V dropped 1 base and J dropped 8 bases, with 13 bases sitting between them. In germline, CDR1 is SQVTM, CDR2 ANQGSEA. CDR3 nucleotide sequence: TGCAGCGTTGAAGTGGGGGGGCCCAGTACGCAGTATTTT. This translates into CSVEVGGPSTQYF.

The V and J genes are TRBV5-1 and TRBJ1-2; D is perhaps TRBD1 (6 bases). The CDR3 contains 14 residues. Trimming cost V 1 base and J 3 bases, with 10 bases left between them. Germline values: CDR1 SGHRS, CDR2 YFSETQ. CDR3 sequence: CASSLSGADYGYTF. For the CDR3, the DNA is TGCGCCAGCAGCTTGTCGGGGGCGGACTATGGCTACACCTTC. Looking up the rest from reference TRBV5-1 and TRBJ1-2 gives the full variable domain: KAGVTQTPRYLIKTRGQQVTLSCSPISGHRSVSWYQQTPGQGLQFLFEYFSETQRNKGNFPGRFSGRQFSNSRSEMNVSTLELGDSALYLCASSLSGADYGYTFGSGTRLTVV.

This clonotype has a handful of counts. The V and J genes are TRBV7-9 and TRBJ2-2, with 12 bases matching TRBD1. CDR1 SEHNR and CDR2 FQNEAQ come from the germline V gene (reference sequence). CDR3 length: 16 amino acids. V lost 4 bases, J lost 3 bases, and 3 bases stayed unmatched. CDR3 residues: CASSWDRGRDTGELFF. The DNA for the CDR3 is TGTGCCAGCAGCTGGGACAGGGGGCGCGACACCGGGGAGCTGTTTTTT.

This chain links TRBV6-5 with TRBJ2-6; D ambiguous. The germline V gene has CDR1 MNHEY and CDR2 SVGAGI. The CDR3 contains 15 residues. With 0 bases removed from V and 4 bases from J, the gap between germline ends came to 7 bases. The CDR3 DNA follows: TGTGCCAGCAGTTACTCGACCGGGGGGGCCAACGTCCTGACTTTC. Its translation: CASSYSTGGANVLTF.

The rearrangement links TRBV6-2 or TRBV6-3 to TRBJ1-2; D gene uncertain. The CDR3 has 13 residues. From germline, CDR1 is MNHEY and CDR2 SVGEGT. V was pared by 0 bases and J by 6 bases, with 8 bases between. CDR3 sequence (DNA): TGTGCCAGCAGTTACTCGAGCCTGAATGGCTACACCTTC. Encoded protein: CASSYSSLNGYTF.

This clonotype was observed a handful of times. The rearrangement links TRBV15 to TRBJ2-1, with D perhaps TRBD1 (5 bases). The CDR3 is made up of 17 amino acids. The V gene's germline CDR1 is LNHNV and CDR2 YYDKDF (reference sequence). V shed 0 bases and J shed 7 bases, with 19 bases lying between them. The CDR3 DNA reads TGTGCCACCAGCAGAGACAGGGCCCTTGAATACCCTAATGAGCAGTTCTTC. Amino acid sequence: CATSRDRALEYPNEQFF.

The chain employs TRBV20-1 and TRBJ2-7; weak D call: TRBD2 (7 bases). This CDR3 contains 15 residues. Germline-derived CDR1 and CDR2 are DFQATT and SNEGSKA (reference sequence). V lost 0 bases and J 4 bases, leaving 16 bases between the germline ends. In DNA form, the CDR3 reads TGCAGTGCTAGAGATAGGGGGGGATTCGGATACGAGCAGTACGTC. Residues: CSARDRGGFGYEQYV.

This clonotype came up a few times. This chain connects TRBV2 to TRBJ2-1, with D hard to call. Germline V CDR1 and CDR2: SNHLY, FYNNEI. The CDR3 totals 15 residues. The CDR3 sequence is CAMIAGSLNNNEQFF. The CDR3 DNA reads TGTGCTATGATTGCCGGGTCTCTTAACAACAATGAGCAGTTCTTC.

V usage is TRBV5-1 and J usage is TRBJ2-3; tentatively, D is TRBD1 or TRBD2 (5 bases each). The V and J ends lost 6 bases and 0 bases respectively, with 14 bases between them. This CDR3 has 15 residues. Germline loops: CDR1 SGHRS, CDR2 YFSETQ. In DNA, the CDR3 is TGCGCCAGCACCCCGTGGGGACGAAGCACAGATACGCAGTATTTT. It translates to CASTPWGRSTDTQYF.

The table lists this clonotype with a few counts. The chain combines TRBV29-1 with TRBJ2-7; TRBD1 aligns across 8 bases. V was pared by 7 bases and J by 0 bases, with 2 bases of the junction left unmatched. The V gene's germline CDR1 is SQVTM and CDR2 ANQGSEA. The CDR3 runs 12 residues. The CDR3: CSGGTGSYEQYF. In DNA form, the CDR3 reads TGCAGCGGAGGGACAGGCTCCTACGAGCAGTACTTC.

CDR3 residues: CASSDNLSSGETQYF. The CDR3, as DNA: TGTGCCAGCAGCGATAACCTGTCGAGTGGGGAGACCCAGTACTTC. This rearrangement joins TRBV7-2 to TRBJ2-5; D remains unclear. Germline loops: CDR1 SGHTA, CDR2 FQGNSA. The CDR3 runs to 15 residues. V was trimmed by 5 bases and J by 5 bases, leaving 18 bases between them. Filled out from reference TRBV7-2 and TRBJ2-5, the complete variable domain reads GAGVSQSPSNKVTEKGKDVELRCDPISGHTALYWYRQSLGQGLEFLIYFQGNSAPDKSGLPSDRFSAERTGGSVSTLTIQRTQQEDSAVYLCASSDNLSSGETQYFGPGTRLLVL.

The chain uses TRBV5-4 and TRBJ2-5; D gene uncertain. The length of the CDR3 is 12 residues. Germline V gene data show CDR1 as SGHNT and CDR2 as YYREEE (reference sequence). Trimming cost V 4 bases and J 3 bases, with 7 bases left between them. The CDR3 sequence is CASSAEEETQYF. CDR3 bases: TGTGCCAGCAGCGCTGAGGAAGAGACCCAGTACTTC.

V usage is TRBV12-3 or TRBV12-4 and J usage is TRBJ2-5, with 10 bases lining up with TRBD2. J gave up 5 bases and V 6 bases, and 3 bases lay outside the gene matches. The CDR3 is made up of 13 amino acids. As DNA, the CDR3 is TGTGCCAGCAGACCAGCGGGGGGGGAGACCCAGTACTTC. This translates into CASRPAGGETQYF.

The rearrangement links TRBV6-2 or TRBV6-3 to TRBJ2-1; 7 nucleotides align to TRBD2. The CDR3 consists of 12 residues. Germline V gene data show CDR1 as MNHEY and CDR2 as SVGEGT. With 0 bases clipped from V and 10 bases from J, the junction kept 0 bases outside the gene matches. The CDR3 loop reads CASSYSGGEQFF. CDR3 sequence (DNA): TGTGCCAGCAGTTACTCGGGGGGGGAGCAGTTCTTC.

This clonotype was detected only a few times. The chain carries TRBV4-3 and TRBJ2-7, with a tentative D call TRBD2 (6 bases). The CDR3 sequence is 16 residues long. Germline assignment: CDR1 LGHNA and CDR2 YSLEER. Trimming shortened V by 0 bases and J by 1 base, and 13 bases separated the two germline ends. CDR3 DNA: TGCGCCAGCAGCCAAGAGGCGGGACTTTCGTCCTACGAGCAGTACTTC. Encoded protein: CASSQEAGLSSYEQYF.

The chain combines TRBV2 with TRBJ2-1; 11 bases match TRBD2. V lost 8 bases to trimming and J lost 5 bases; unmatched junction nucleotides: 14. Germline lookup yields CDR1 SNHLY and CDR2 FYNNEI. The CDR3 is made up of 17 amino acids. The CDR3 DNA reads TGTGCCAGCCAAAGACTAGCGGGGCTGGGTCGCAACAATGAGCAGTTCTTC. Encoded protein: CASQRLAGLGRNNEQFF.

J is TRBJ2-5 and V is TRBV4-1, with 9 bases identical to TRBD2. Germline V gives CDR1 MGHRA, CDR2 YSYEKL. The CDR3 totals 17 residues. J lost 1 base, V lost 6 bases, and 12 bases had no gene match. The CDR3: CASRAHPSGEIQETQYF. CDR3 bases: TGCGCCAGCAGGGCCCACCCTAGCGGGGAGATCCAAGAGACCCAGTACTTC.

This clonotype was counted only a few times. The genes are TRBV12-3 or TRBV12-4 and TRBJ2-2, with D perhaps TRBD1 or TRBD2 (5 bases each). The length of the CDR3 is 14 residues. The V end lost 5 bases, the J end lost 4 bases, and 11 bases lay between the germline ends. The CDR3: CASSLGPSTGELFF. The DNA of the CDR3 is TGTGCCAGCAGTCTGGGACCGAGCACCGGGGAGCTGTTTTTT.